The present T cell receptor (beta chain) was sequenced within a study of cytomegalovirus exposure and HLA in healthy donors. The PCR was carried out with 60 Vbeta primers and 13 Jbeta primers. Generated by immunoSEQ multiplex PCR, the TCRdb table keeps only in-frame clones and is missing some. The sample consists of fewer than 250,000 clones, about 86% of them appearing once. Germline CDR1 MNHNS, CDR2 SASEGT. CDR3 length: 13 residues. V was trimmed by 5 bases and J by 4 bases, leaving 11 bases between them. Broader study findings: Testing in vitro showed three CMV-associated chains specific for CMV antigens. Later findings reportedly placed an Asian-associated ancestry cluster below the roughly 670-donor mean for N-insertions. The likely origin of a cluster of highly shared sequence variants was a sequencing artifact.

A word on this clone: Its specificity is unknown.

The TCR was taken from a man in his forties or fifties in good health and CMV-seropositive. Sequenced input: PBMCs. V usage is TRBV6-1 and J usage is TRBJ2-5, with D perhaps TRBD1 (6 bases). CDR3 bases: TGTGCCAGCAGTTCGCACAGGGCAGAGACCCAGTACTTC. Its protein is CASSSHRAETQYF.